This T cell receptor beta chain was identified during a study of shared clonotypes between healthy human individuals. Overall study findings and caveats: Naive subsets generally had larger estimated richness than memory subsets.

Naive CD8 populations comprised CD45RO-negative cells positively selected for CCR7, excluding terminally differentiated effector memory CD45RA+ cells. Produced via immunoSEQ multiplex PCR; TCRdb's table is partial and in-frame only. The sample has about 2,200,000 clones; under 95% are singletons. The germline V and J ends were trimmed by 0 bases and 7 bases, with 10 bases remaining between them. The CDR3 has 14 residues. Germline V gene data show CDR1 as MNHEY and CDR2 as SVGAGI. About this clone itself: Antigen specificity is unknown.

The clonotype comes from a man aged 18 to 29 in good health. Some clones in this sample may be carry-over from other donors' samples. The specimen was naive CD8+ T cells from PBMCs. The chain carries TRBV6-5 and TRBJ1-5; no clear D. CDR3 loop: CASSYSLVGQPQHF. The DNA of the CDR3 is TGTGCCAGCAGTTACTCTTTGGTGGGGCAGCCCCAGCATTTT.